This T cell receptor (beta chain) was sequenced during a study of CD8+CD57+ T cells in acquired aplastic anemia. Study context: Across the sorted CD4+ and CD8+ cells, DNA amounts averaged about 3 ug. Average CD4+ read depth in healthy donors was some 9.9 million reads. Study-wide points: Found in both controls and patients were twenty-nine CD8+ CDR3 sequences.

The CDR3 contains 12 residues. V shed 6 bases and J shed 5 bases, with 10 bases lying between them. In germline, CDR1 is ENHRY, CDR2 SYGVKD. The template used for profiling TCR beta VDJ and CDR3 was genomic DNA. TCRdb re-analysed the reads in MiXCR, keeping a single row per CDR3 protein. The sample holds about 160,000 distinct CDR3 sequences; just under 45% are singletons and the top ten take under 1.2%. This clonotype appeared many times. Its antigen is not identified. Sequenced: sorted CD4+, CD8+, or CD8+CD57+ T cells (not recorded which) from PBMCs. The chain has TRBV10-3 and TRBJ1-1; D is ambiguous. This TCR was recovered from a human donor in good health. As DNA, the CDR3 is TGTGCCATCAGCAGGAGACGGACTGAAGCTTTCTTT. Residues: CAISRRRTEAFF.